This T cell receptor beta chain was observed in a study of T-cell memory formation after mild COVID-19 (dated by TCRdb to the early 2020s). Broadly, across the study: TCR sequence clusters from the two donors were found to be largely donor specific. In two donors, T-cell clones that expanded and contracted after mild COVID-19 were followed by sequencing TCRalpha and TCRbeta repertoires longitudinally. Two young, previously healthy adult volunteers, one female and one male, were included in the cohort.

Overall results and qualifications from the work: The study included only a couple of mild cases, and larger cohorts that include severe cases with pre-infection samples were judged to be necessary. Clones that contracted from day 15 to 85 showed balanced CD4/CD8 phenotypes, whereas a second wave of clones that expanded from day 15 to 37 leaned towards CD4+. Contracting CD4+ clones were found mainly in CM and EM memory subsets, while CD8+ clones were enriched in EMRA. The detection of some responding clones in pre-infection memory suggests that pre-existing cross-reactive memory T cells joined the SARS-CoV-2 response. SARS-CoV-2 specificity was not confirmed for the second-wave clones peaking on day 37.

TCRdb shows the sequencer as Illumina NovaSeq 6000. cDNA libraries for TCRalpha and TCRbeta were prepared by 5'RACE using constant-segment primers, with sample barcodes and unique molecular identifiers added. RNA was extracted from every sample with Trizol reagent. Library amplification was performed in two PCR steps, and a second sample barcode and Illumina TruSeq adapters were introduced in the second step. Sequencing of libraries was performed on an Illumina NovaSeq with 2 x 150 bp paired-end reads. In the source study's methods: With migec v1.2.7, reads were demultiplexed and then collapsed into UMI-guided consensus sequences. Using mixcr v2.1.11, UMI consensuses were aligned to TRA and TRB V and J templates and then assembled into clonotypes. Expanded or contracted clonotypes were those called significant by both edgeR and NoisET, with noise models trained on biological replicates. For edgeR calls, the thresholds were a false discovery rate-adjusted p below 0.01 and a log2 fold-change of 1. As an exploratory analysis of dynamics, PCA with hierarchical clustering was applied to max-normalized trajectories of the 1000 most abundant clonotypes. Separately sequenced CD4+ and CD8+ repertoires were used to assign the CD4 or CD8 phenotype of responding clones. The raw public data were reprocessed by TCRdb itself: fastp quality trimming at Q25, MiXCR clonotype calling, in-frame beta chains only. For every CDR3 protein sequence, its rows merge into one entry that carries the most common genes and DNA. The authors' filters were not applied to this entry. The sample records fewer than 450,000 distinct CDR3 sequences, 20% to 25% of which are singletons. The ten largest clones represent 9.5% to 15% of the sample.

Ficoll-Paque density gradient centrifugation was the method used to isolate PBMCs. Concerning this clonotype itself: What this receptor recognizes is not known. Base quality data are lacking; no much larger clone is found one base away.

The sequenced material came from PBMCs or a T cell subset sorted from them (not recorded which). The sequence was obtained from an adult woman who had mild COVID-19 (a few samples of this study predate the infection). The sample titles of this study are shuffled in the database, so cell type and time point are left out; the donor was told from shared clones.

At the DNA level, the sequence is TGTGCCAGCAGCCGGACAGGGAGGGACAATCAGCCCCAGCATTTT. It specifies CASSRTGRDNQPQHF. Here the chain combines TRBV6-2 or TRBV6-3 and TRBJ1-5; 8 central bases correspond to TRBD1. From V the trimming removes 6 bases and from J it removes 3 bases, while the gene matches leave 7 bases of the junction unaccounted for. The CDR3 measures 15 amino acids from cysteine to phenylalanine. The entry retains the CDR3 DNA only, 45 bases that are in frame from base 1. From the germline V gene, CDR1 is MNHEY and CDR2 is SVGEGT.